The present T cell receptor beta chain was sequenced within a study of Ad26.COV2.S vaccination and SARS-CoV-2 variants. Overall study: Into the muscle, Ad26.COV2.S was dosed once or twice, 56 days apart.

Turning to this clone: What it recognizes is unknown.

Sequenced by immunoSEQ multiplex PCR; TCRdb stores in-frame clones only, minus some. The sample includes more than 250,000 clones, around 87% of them seen just once. Regarding the study as a whole: Comparable non-spike TCR breadth was observed in vaccine and placebo recipients.

V trimming: 4 bases; J trimming: 1 base; junction bases outside the gene matches: 7. This CDR3 is built from 15 residues. CDR1 and CDR2 from the germline V gene are SGHRS and YFSETQ. Treatment: roughly 19 received Ad26.COV2.S at low or high dose, single or two shots; 5 received placebo; per-sample allocation not given. Samples came from day 63 after the first vaccine or placebo injection. The genes are TRBV5-1 and TRBJ2-5, with TRBD1 identical over 7 bases. The specimen comprised peripheral blood, sampled in a trial of Ad26.COV2.S vaccine versus placebo. This TCR was sampled from a person between 18 and 65 years old who received the Ad26.COV2.S COVID-19 vaccine or a placebo. The CDR3 reads CASSAQGYGQETQYF. The CDR3 coding sequence is TGCGCCAGCAGCGCACAGGGGTATGGCCAAGAGACCCAGTACTTC.